One T cell receptor beta chain is described in this entry. Using immunoSEQ multiplex PCR, the repertoire was profiled, and TCRdb retains in-frame clones only, with some absent. The data show about 80,000 clones, with about 94% seen just once and less than 0.4% held by the top ten. The data are from a study of technical replicates of blood from several donors. This CDR3 region has 15 residues. Trimming stripped 2 bases from V and 6 bases from J, with 14 bases between. Germline assignment: CDR1 LNHDA and CDR2 SQIVND (reference sequence). This chain links TRBV19 with TRBJ1-5; perhaps TRBD1 as D (5 bases). Material: T cells isolated from PBMCs. The clonotype comes from a human donor in good health. The CDR3, as DNA: TGTGCCAGTAGTATAACGGGGGAAGCAGGTCAGCCCCAGCATTTT. Protein: CASSITGEAGQPQHF.